Detailed here is one T cell receptor (beta chain). Its antigen is unknown. No qualities accompany the bases; no much larger clone lies one base away. The data were obtained in a study of shared clonotypes between healthy human individuals (TCRdb year 2020). With regard to the full study: The cohort included a few men and two women between 18 and 49 years of age. To increase sequencing depth and limit assay-specific biases, different laboratories used diverse techniques to prepare libraries and sequence TCR repertoires. The study deeply sequenced blood TCR repertoires of 5 or 6 healthy adults to estimate repertoire size and the extent of clonotype sharing between individuals. Each donor's leukapheresis produced roughly between roughly 0.9 and 8.9 billion PBMCs. For each donor, CD4 naive and CD4 memory were each run on three plates, CD8 naive on two plates, and CD8 memory on one plate. Results and caveats for the whole study, not just this receptor: Approximately 5% of naive CD4, 3.5% of naive CD8, roughly 2.4% of memory CD4, and about 0.4% of memory CD8 clonotypes were shared across a few donors. Only blood was sampled, and tissue TCR repertoires likely differ from those in blood. Compared with non-shared clonotypes, the clonotypes found in all four sorted-subset donors had higher generation probabilities. Because the study included a small number of donors, the genetic and exposure-history diversity represented was limited. Rarefaction of sorted-subset datasets indicated incomplete sequencing despite the large sequencing depth. Pairwise subsampling led to the expectation that sequencing depth would affect the degree of clonotype sharing among donors. Naive subsets generally had larger estimated clonotype richness than memory subsets.

TCR CDR3 regions were amplified from genomic DNA by multiplex PCR using the deep immunoSEQ assay. Genomic DNA extracted from each cell subset was distributed evenly over all wells of several immunoSEQ 96-well plates, and each plate served as one replicate. For sorted subsets, each replicate PCR was loaded with 200 to 250 ng genomic DNA, equivalent to 25,000 to 35,000 T cell genomes. The purified libraries were quantified using a Qubit 3.0 fluorometer, sized with a Bioanalyzer 2100, and then quantified again using the KAPA Library Quantification kit. Every immunoSEQ 96-well plate was sequenced on a dedicated single-read 150-cycle Illumina NextSeq 550 flow cell. In the paper's pipeline: Because the immunoSEQ output held only junctional sequences and lacked quality scores, the filtering could not match the filtering applied to full-length reads. Sequences were annotated with PyIR, a Python wrapper for IgBLAST v1.9, using IMGT germline references to assign V/J genes and CDR3. Reads were removed for weak V/J assignments (E-value above 1e-6), missing CDR3, stop codons, out-of-frame junctions, or ambiguous translated residues. A V3J clonotype was defined by an identical inferred V gene, J gene, and CDR3 amino acid sequence. Percentage overlap between repertoires was calculated by dividing the number of shared unique clonotypes by the size of the smaller repertoire. Repertoire richness was assessed with RTK rarefaction, the Chao1 estimator, and Recon v2.1 estimates of unobserved clonotypes. Generation probabilities were computed with OLGA for all TCRbeta clonotypes obtained by the gDNA method from a handful of donors. Drawn from immuneACCESS, this table holds only the in-frame rearrangements with V and J called that TCRdb kept. Clones are partly lost; checked studies trace under half to an unresolved V gene and leave the rest unexplained. The DNA gave D and trimming, while V, J and clone size come from that table. For this sample the table gives approximately 2,300,000 clones, of which 92% were detected only once. Of the sample, 0.37% is held by the ten largest clones.

As encoded in the germline V gene, CDR1 is SGHAT while CDR2 is FQNNGV. From the cysteine through the phenylalanine, the CDR3 covers 16 amino acids. Of all the DNA, just the CDR3 is kept, 48 bases in frame from base 1. At the junction V is shortened by 5 bases and J by 2 bases, with 13 bases in between. Donors were healthy HIV-negative adults with no recently reported acute infections or vaccinations. Only Caucasian adults living in Nashville, Tennessee, USA were represented among the donors. Magnetic negative selection was used to enrich CD4+ T cells, after which naive cells were positively selected on CD45RA and the negative fraction became the memory subset. Blood was collected by leukapheresis, and PBMCs were isolated by Ficoll-Histopaque density gradient centrifugation and then cryopreserved in liquid nitrogen vapor phase. Analytical flow cytometry was used to check the purity and quantity of every magnetically sorted T cell population. Genomic DNA was isolated from each sorted fraction and quantified by UV absorbance on a Nanodrop 2000c.

Input material: naive CD4+ T cells from PBMCs. Sample cell subset or site, as interpreted from the label and publication: CD45RA+ positively selected. The clonotype was recovered from a man in his late teens or twenties in good health. Some clones in this sample may be carry-over from other donors' samples. The rearranged chain carries TRBV11-2 and TRBJ2-6; the D segment could be TRBD2, given 7 matching bases. The nucleotides read TGTGCCAGCAGCCACCGAGGGGGGGCTGGGGCCAACGTCCTGACTTTC. Its translation reads: CASSHRGGAGANVLTF.